This TCR beta chain was recorded in a study of long-term antiretroviral therapy in people with HIV (dated by TCRdb to between 2021 and 2024). Some background on the complete study: The earliest samples were collected approximately a decade before the 2015 WHO recommendation for immediate ART, a period when ART was typically delayed until CD4 counts fell. A retrospective serial study tested whether changes in peripheral blood TRB repertoire composition and diversity were associated with ART initiation and durable HIV suppression. A total of some 200 cryopreserved PBMC samples came from 30 adults with confirmed HIV infection and were collected serially over a mean of roughly six years (range 1-12). Among the approximately 30 participants with HIV, about 11 were female. Test extractions of a monoclonal T-cell line alongside 33 polyclonal samples showed no cross-contamination during QIAcube processing. Results and caveats for the whole study, not just this receptor: Because pre-ART samples had limited cell numbers, profiling was done on unsorted PBMC rather than on sorted CD4+ and CD8+ T cells. Since PBMC availability was limited, sequencing covered only the TCR beta chain, with no alpha chain pairing. No data were available on ART adherence, viral resistance or therapy changes, limiting inferences about post-ART repertoire changes. The repertoire was dominated across all time points by expanded TRB clones identified before ART initiation, although this dominance was seen to fluctuate and to decrease in many PLHIV after ART. Narrower CDR3 length ranges were observed in HIV repertoires than in controls, and an antigen-experienced repertoire with only a slight naive shift after ART was suggested by the network structure. The samples were dated from about 2003 to 2017, and the ART regimens that were used may be less effective than current ART regimens. Starting ART was linked to a significant rise in TRB diversity, yet even after long-term ART the diversity remained significantly lower than in transplant donor controls.

Participants were included only if at least one PBMC sample before ART initiation and at least two post-ART samples were available. Treatment was received in the United States of America by all participants with HIV. Before DNA extraction, cryopreserved samples containing about 0.9-10 million PBMC were thawed and washed. At the time of the earliest PBMC sample, participants with HIV were aged between roughly 20 and 54 years. Per participant, PBMC samples came from 1-4 timepoints prior to ART initiation and 2-8 timepoints following ART initiation, for a median of 7 samples. Serial HIV viral load, CD4+ T-cell count, ART history and demographic data were obtained for every participant. Using a Qiagen kit on a QIAcube, genomic DNA was extracted from unsorted PBMC, with samples processed in batches of 12. The immunoSEQ hsTCRB v3.0 assay was used at survey level resolution for TRB variable region sequencing. A depth of 40,000-50,000 T-cell genomes per sample was targeted for TRB sequencing. TRB libraries were pooled and sequenced on an Illumina MiSeq using a v3 150-cycle kit. The study's own analysis went as follows. Repertoire analysis ran in R within a reproducible Nextflow workflow covering QC, data transformation and analysis. LymphoSeq2, an R package for AIRR-Seq data exploration, was used to implement custom analyses. Several samples that yielded fewer than 5000 total TRB sequences were excluded, so that around 190 HIV repertoires were analyzed. Among the approximately 180 retained HIV repertoires, 59 were collected before ART initiation and about 130 were collected after ART initiation. Repertoires were downsampled to 5000 TRB nucleotide sequences, with summary statistics averaged over 100 downsampling iterations. The analysis kept only TRB sequences whose CDR3 regions were at least seven amino acids long. A Shannon entropy-derived clonality score and the Gini coefficient were used to measure diversity. Repertoire networks linked the top 5000 CDR3 amino acid sequences whenever two sequences differed by an edit distance of one. GLIPH2 predicted antigen specificity groups and MHC restriction for TRB CDR3 amino acid sequences. CDR3 amino acid sequences were matched against VDJdb and McPAS-TCR to flag known CMV, EBV, HIV or tissue antigen associations. Pre-ART, post-ART and control groups were compared with Wilcoxon signed-rank tests and Holm-Bonferroni correction. TCRdb obtained this table from immuneACCESS and retained in-frame rearrangements with V and J assigned. These tables miss some clones; where compared with another copy, unresolved V genes account for less than half of the shortfall, and the remainder is unexplained. Clonal size and the V and J genes are those of that table, whereas D and trimming came from the DNA. The sample profile shows 20,000 to 25,000 clones; 65% to 90% of them were found once. The ten largest clones add up to about 16% of the sample.

CDR1 and CDR2 are drawn from the germline V gene: SGHTA, FQGTGA. From the cysteine through the phenylalanine, the CDR3 covers 13 amino acids. The read is trimmed to its CDR3 DNA, 39 bases read in frame from base 1. A remark on this clone: Its antigen has not been determined. At one end, the junction sequence differs from germline, possibly due to a read error.

The sequencing here drew on unsorted PBMCs, taken 1.2 years after starting antiretroviral therapy. The receptor chain draws on TRBV7-3 and TRBJ2-1; a tentative D call is TRBD1 (6 bases match). This receptor was obtained from a man aged 45 to 65 with HIV. The nucleotide sequence is given as TGTGCCAGCAGTTCAGGGGATTACTCCGGGGCGGTCTTC. It codes for CASSSGDYSGAVF.